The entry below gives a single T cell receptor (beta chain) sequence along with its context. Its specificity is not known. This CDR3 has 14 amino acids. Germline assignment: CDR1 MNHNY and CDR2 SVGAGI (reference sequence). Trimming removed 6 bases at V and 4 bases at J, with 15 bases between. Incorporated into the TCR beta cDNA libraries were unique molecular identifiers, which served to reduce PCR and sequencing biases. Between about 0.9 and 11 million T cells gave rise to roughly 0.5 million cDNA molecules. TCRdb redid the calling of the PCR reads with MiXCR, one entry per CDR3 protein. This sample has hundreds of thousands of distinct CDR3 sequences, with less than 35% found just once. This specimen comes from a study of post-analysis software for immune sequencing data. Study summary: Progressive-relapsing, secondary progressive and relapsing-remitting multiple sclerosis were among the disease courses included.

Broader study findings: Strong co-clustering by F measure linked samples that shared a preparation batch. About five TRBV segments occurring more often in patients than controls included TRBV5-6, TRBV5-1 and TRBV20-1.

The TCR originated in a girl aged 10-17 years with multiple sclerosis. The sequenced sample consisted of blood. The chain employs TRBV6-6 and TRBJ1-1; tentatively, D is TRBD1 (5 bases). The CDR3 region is CASSPLGTSTEAFF. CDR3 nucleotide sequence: TGTGCCAGCAGCCCTTTAGGGACGAGCACTGAAGCTTTCTTT.